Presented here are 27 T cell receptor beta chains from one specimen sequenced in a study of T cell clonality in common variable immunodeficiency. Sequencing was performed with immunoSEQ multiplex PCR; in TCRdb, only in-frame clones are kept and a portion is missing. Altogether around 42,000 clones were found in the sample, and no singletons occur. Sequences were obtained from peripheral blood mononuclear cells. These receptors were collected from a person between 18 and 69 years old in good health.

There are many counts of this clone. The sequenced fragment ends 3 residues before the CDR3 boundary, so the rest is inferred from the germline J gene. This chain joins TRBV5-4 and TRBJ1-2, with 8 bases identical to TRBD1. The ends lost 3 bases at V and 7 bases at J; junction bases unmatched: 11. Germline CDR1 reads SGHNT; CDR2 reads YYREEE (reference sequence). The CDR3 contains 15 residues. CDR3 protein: CASSSPGGADSGYTF. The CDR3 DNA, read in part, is TGTGCCAGCAGCTCACCAGGGGGCGCGGATAGTGGC.

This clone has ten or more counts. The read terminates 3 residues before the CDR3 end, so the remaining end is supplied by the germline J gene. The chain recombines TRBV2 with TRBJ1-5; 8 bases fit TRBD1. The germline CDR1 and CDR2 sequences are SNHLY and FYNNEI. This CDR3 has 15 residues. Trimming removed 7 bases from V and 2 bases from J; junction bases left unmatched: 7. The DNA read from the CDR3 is TGTGCCAGCAAAGAGACAGGGGTTGGCAATCAGCCC. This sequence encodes CASKETGVGNQP. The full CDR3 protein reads CASKETGVGNQPQHF.

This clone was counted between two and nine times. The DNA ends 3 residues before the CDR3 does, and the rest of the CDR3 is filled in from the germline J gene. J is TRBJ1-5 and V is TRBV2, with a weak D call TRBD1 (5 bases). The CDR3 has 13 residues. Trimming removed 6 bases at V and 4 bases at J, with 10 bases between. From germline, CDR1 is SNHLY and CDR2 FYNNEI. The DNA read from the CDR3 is TGTGCCAGCAGGAGCCAGGGAAATCAGCCC. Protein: CASRSQGNQP. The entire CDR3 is CASRSQGNQPQHF.

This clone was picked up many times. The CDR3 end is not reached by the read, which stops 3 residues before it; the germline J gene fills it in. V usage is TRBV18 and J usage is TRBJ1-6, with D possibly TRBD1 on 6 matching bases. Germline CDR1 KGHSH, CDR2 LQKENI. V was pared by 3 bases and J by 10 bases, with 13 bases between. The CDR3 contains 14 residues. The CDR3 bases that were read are TGTGCCAGCTCACCCGAACAGGGAGGGTCACCC. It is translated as CASSPEQGGSP. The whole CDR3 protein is CASSPEQGGSPLHF.

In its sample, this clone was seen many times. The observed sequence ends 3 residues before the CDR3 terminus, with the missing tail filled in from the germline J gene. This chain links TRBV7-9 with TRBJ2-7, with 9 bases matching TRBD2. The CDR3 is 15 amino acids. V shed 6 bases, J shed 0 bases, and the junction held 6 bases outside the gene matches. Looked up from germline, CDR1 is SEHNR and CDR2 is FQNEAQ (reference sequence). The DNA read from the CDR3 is TGTGCCAGCAGTTTGAGCGGGGGGCCCTCCTACGAG. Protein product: CASSLSGGPSYE. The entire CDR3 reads CASSLSGGPSYEQYF. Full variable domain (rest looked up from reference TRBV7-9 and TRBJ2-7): DTGVSQNPRHKITKRGQNVTFRCDPISEHNRLYWYRQTLGQGPEFLTYFQNEAQLEKSRLLSDRFSAERPKGSFSTLEIQRTEQGDSAMYLCASSLSGGPSYEQYFGPGTRLTVT.

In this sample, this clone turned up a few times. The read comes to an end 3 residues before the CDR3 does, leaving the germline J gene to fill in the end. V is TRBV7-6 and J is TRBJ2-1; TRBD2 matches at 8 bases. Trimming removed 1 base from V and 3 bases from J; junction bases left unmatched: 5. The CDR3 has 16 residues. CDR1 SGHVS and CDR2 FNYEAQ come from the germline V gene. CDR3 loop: CASSLDSGEGYNEQFF. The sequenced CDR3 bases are TGTGCCAGCAGCTTAGATAGCGGGGAGGGCTACAATGAG. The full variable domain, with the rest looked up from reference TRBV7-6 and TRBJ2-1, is GAGVSQSPRYKVTKRGQDVALRCDPISGHVSLYWYRQALGQGPEFLTYFNYEAQQDKSGLPNDRFSAERPEGSISTLTIQRTEQRDSAMYRCASSLDSGEGYNEQFFGPGTRLTVL.

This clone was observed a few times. Partial CDR3 DNA: TGTGCCAGTAGTAGCGGGGGGACAGGGAGGGATGAG. Its protein is CASSSGGTGRDE. The whole CDR3 region reads CASSSGGTGRDEQFF. The chain combines TRBV19 with TRBJ2-1; possible D gene TRBD1, 9 bases. The CDR3 extends 3 residues past the end of the read, so its final part is completed from the germline J gene. This CDR3 is 15 amino acids long. Trimming removed 4 bases at V and 8 bases at J, with 18 bases between. Germline V CDR1 and CDR2: LNHDA, SQIVND (reference sequence).

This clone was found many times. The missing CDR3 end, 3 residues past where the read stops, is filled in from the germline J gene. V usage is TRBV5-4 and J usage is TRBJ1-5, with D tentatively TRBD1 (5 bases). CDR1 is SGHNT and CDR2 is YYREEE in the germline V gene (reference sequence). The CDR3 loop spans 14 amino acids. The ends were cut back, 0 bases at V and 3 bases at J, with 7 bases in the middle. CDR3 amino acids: CASSLAGPNQPQHF. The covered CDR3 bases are TGTGCCAGCAGCTTGGCAGGGCCCAATCAGCCC.

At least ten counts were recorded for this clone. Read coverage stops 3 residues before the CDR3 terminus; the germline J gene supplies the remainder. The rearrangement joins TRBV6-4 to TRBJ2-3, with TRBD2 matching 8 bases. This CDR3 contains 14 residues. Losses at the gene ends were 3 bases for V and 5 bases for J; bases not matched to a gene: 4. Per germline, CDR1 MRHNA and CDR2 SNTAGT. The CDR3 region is CASSEMAGGDTQYF. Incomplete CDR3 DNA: TGTGCCAGCAGTGAAATGGCGGGAGGAGATACG.

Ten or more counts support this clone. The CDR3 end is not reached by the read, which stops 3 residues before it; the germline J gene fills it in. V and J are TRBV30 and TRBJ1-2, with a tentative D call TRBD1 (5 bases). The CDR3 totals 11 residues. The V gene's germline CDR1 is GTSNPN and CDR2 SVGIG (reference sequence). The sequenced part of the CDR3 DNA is TGTGCCTGGGGCAGGGCGGGGGGC. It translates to CAWGRAGG. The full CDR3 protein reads CAWGRAGGYTF.

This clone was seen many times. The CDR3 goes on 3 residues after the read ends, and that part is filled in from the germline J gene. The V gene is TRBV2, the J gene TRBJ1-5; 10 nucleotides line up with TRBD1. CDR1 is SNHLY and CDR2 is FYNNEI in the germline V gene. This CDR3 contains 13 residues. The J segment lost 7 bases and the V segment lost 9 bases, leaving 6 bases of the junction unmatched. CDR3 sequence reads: CASVWDRGQPQHF. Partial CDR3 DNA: TGTGCCAGTGTCTGGGACAGGGGCCAGCCC.

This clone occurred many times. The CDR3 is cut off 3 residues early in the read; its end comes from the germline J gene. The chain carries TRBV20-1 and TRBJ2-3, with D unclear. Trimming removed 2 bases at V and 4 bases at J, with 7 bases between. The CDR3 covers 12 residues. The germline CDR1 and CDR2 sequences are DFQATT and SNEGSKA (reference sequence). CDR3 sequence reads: CSARSGPDTQYF. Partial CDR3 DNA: TGCAGTGCTAGAAGTGGGCCAGATACG.

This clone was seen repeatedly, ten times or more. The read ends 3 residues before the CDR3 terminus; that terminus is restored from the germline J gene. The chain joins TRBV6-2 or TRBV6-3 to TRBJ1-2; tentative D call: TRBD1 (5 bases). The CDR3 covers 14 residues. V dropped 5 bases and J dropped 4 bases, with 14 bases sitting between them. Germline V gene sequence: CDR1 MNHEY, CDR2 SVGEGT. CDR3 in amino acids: CASSTAGRGYGYTF. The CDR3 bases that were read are TGTGCCAGCAGTACAGCAGGGAGGGGCTATGGC.

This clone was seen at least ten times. The CDR3 DNA, read in part, is TGCAGTGCTAGAGATTTAGGAGTAGCGGGAGTAGAGACC. Its protein is CSARDLGVAGVET. The entire CDR3 is CSARDLGVAGVETQYF. This sequence joins TRBV20-1 and TRBJ2-5, with 9 bases identical to TRBD2. The sequence runs out 3 residues before the end of the CDR3; the remainder is reconstructed from the germline J gene. This CDR3 region has 16 residues. The J segment lost 4 bases and the V segment lost 0 bases, leaving 9 bases of the junction unmatched. Germline V gene lookup returns CDR1 DFQATT and CDR2 SNEGSKA (reference sequence).

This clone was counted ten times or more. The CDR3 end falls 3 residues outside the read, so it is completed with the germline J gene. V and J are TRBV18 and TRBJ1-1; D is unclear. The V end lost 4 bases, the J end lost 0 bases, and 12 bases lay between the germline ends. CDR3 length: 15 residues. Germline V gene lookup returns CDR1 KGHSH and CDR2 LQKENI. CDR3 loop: CASSHGEAVNTEAFF. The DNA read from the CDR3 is TGTGCCAGCTCACACGGCGAGGCGGTGAACACTGAA. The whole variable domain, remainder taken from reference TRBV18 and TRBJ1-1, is NAGVMQNPRHLVRRRGQEARLRCSPMKGHSHVYWYRQLPEEGLKFMVYLQKENIIDESGMPKERFSAEFPKEGPSILRIQQVVRGDSAAYFCASSHGEAVNTEAFFGQGTRLTVV.

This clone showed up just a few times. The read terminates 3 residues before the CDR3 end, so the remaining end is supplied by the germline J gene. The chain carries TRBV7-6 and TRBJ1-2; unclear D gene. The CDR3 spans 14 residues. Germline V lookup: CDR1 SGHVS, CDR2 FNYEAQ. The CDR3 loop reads CASSLGAGTYDYTF. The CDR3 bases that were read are TGTGCCAGCAGCTTAGGAGCGGGAACCTACGAC. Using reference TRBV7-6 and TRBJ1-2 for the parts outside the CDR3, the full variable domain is GAGVSQSPRYKVTKRGQDVALRCDPISGHVSLYWYRQALGQGPEFLTYFNYEAQQDKSGLPNDRFSAERPEGSISTLTIQRTEQRDSAMYRCASSLGAGTYDYTFGSGTRLTVV.

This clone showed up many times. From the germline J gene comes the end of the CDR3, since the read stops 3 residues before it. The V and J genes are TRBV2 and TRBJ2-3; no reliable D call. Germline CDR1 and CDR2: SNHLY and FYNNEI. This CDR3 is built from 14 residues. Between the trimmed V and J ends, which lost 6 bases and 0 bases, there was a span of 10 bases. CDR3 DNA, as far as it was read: TGTGCCAGCAGCCTCAGTTCTAGCACAGATACG. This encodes CASSLSSSTDT. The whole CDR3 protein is CASSLSSSTDTQYF.

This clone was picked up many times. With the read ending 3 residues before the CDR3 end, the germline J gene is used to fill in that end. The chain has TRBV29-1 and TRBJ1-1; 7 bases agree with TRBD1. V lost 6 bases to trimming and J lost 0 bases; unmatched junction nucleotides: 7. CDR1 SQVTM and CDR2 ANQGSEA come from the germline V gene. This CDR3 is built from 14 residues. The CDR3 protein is CSVGQFGMNTEAFF. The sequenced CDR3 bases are TGCAGCGTGGGACAGTTCGGGATGAACACTGAA.

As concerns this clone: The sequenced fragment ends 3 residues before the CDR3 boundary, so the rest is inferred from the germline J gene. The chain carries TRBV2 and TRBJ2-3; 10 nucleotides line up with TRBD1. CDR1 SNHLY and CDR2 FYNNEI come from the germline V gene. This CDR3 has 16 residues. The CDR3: CASTRDRGISNQPQYF. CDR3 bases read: TGTGCCAGCACACGGGACAGGGGTATCAGCAATCAGCCG.

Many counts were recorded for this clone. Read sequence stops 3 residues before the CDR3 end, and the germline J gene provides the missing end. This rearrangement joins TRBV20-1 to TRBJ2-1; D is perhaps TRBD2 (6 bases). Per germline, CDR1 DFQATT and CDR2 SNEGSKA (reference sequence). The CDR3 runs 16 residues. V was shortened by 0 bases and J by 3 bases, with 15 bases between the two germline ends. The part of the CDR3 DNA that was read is TGCAGTGCTAGAGATCGATCGAGGGGACTCTACAATGAG. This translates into CSARDRSRGLYNE. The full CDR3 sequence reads CSARDRSRGLYNEQFF.

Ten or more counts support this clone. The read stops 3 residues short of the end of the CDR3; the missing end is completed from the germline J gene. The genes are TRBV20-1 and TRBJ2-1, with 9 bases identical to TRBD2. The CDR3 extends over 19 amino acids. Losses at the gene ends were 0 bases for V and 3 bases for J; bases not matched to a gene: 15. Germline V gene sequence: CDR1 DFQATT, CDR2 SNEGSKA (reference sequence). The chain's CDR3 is CSARDPWRGSGRGYNEQFF. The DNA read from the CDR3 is TGCAGTGCTAGAGATCCCTGGCGAGGTAGCGGGAGAGGCTACAATGAG.

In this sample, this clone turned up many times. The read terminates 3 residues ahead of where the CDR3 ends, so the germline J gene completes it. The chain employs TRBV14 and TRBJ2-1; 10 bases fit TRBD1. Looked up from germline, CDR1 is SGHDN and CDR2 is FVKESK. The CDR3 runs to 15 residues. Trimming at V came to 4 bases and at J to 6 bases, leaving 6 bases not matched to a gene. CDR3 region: CASSLGQGRRNEQFF. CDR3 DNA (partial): TGTGCCAGCAGCCTGGGACAGGGGAGGCGCAATGAG.

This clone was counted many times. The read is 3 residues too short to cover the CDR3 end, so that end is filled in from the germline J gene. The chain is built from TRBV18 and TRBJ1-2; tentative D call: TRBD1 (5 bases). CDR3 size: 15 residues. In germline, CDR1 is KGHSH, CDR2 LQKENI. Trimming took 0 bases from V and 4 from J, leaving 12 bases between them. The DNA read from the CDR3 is TGTGCCAGCTCACCACCGGGGCCGGGAGGCTATGGC. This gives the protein CASSPPGPGGYG. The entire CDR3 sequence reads CASSPPGPGGYGYTF.

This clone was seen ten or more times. Incomplete CDR3 DNA: TGTGCCAGCAGACTAGCGGGCAGCTCCTACGAG. Its translation is CASRLAGSSYE. The CDR3 in its entirety is CASRLAGSSYEQYF. V and J are TRBV5-4 and TRBJ2-7; TRBD2 aligns across 9 bases. Coverage ceases 3 residues before the CDR3 finishes, and the germline J gene fills in the end. The CDR3 consists of 14 residues. Germline trimming cut 5 bases from V and 0 bases from J; bases unmatched to any gene: 3. CDR1 is SGHNT, CDR2 YYREEE, per germline (reference sequence).

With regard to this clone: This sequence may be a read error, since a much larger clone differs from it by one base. The CDR3 sequence: CAWRRTSQETQYF. CDR3 bases read: TGTGCCTGGAGACGGACATCCCAGGAGACG. This chain joins TRBV30 and TRBJ2-3, with D perhaps matching TRBD1 (5 bases). The read falls 3 residues short of the CDR3 end, and the missing part is taken from the germline J gene. CDR1 and CDR2 (germline): GTSNPN, SVGIG (reference sequence). This CDR3 has 13 amino acids.

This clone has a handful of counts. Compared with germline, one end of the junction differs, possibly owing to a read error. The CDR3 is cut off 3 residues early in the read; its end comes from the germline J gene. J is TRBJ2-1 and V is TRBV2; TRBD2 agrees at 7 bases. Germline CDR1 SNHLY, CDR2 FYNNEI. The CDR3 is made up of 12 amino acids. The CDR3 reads CASGRDYDEQFF. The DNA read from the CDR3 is TGTGCCAGCGGCCGGGACTACGATGAG.

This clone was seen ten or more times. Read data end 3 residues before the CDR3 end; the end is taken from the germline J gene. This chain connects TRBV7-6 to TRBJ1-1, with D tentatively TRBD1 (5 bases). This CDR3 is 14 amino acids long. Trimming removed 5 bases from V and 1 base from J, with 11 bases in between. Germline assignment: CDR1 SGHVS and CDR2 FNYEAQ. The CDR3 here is CASSPTAPNTEAFF. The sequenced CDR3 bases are TGTGCCAGCAGCCCGACAGCTCCGAACACTGAA.